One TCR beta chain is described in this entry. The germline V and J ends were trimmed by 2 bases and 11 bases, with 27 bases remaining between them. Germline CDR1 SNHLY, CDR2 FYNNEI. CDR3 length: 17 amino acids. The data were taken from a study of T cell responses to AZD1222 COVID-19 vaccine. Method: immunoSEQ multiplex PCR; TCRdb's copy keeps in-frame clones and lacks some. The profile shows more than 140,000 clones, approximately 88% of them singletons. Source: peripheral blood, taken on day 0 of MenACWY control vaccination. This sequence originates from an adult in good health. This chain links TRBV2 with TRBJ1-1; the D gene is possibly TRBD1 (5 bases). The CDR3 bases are TGTGCCAGCAGTGAACATTTCTGGGGCAGGGTTTCTTTTGACGCTTTCTTT. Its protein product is CASSEHFWGRVSFDAFF.